The present T cell receptor beta chain was sequenced within a study of radiotherapy plus CTLA-4 blockade in lung cancer. The germline V gene has CDR1 SGHDT and CDR2 YYEEEE. This CDR3 is built from 14 residues. V lost 0 bases, J lost 5 bases, and 4 bases stayed unmatched. Using immunoSEQ multiplex PCR, the repertoire was profiled, and TCRdb retains in-frame clones only, with some absent. The sample shows more than 90,000 clones, 65% to 85% of them seen only once. The gene calls are TRBV5-6 and TRBJ1-2; 7 bases are a match to TRBD1. Sequencing was performed on peripheral blood, taken from a patient treated with radiotherapy plus ipilimumab. This clonotype was sampled from a human donor with non-small cell lung cancer who had a partial response to radiotherapy plus ipilimumab. In nucleotides, the CDR3 is TGTGCCAGCAGCTTGGAGAGGGGGCAATATGGCTACACCTTC. As protein: CASSLERGQYGYTF.